Presented here are 9 T cell receptor beta chains from one specimen sequenced in a study of cytomegalovirus exposure and HLA in healthy donors. PCR primers comprised 60 Vbeta and 13 Jbeta primers. Using immunoSEQ multiplex PCR, the repertoire was profiled, and TCRdb retains in-frame clones only, with some absent. In the table there are about 140,000 clones, 77% of which are singletons. Sequencing input: PBMCs. The receptor source for this set is a woman in her fifties or sixties in good health and CMV-seronegative.

The chain joins TRBV15 to TRBJ2-2; 8 bases map to TRBD1. V lost 0 bases to trimming and J lost 6 bases; unmatched junction nucleotides: 12. CDR1 LNHNV and CDR2 YYDKDF come from the germline V gene (reference sequence). This CDR3 is 18 amino acids long. In nucleotides, the CDR3 is TGTGCCACCAGCAGAGAAGGACAGGGCCTTTGGTTTCCCGGGGAGCTGTTTTTT. This translates into CATSREGQGLWFPGELFF.

V is TRBV11-2 and J is TRBJ1-3; 9 bases fit TRBD1. Germline assignment: CDR1 SGHAT and CDR2 FQNNGV. The CDR3 contains 17 residues. V was clipped by 0 bases and J by 3 bases; unmatched bases: 6. CDR3 protein: CASSLEQGANVGNTIYF. DNA for the CDR3: TGTGCCAGCAGCTTAGAACAGGGGGCCAACGTTGGAAACACCATATATTTT.

The chain has TRBV5-6 and TRBJ1-2; D unresolved. Germline V gene data show CDR1 as SGHDT and CDR2 as YYEEEE. V was shortened by 4 bases and J by 8 bases, with 21 bases between the two germline ends. This CDR3 is 15 amino acids long. The CDR3 bases are TGTGCCAGCAGCCAGGTGTTTACGGGAGCTAGCGGCTACACCTTC. It encodes CASSQVFTGASGYTF.

V usage is TRBV7-9 and J usage is TRBJ1-3; tentatively, D is TRBD1 (5 bases). CDR1 and CDR2 from the germline V gene are SEHNR and FQNEAQ (reference sequence). Between the trimmed V and J ends, which lost 4 bases and 7 bases, there was a span of 17 bases. This CDR3 region has 15 residues. The CDR3 reads CASSYLDQGGNTIYF. CDR3 sequence (DNA): TGTGCCAGCAGCTACCTTGACCAGGGAGGGAACACCATATATTTT.

This clone was seen just once. J is TRBJ1-2 and V is TRBV28; D remains ambiguous. CDR3 length equals 16 residues. Germline V CDR1 and CDR2: MDHEN, SYDVKM. Trimming cost V 7 bases and J 3 bases, with 21 bases left between them. As DNA, the CDR3 is TGTGCCAGCACCAAGAGTGAGCAGGAACTTTACTATGGCTACACCTTC. As protein: CASTKSEQELYYGYTF.

This clone appeared a single time. The rearrangement links TRBV5-1 to TRBJ2-7; 7 bases line up with TRBD1. Germline V gene data show CDR1 as SGHRS and CDR2 as YFSETQ. CDR3 length equals 17 residues. With 1 base clipped from V and 1 base from J, the junction kept 11 bases outside the gene matches. The CDR3 reads CASSLTVGGTVSYEQYF. The CDR3 DNA follows: TGCGCCAGCAGCTTGACCGTAGGGGGCACAGTATCCTACGAGCAGTACTTC.

The DNA for the CDR3 is TGTGCCAGCATTGTCAGGACAGGGTCCCCGGGCGAGCAGTACTTC. Translating it yields CASIVRTGSPGEQYF. The chain couples TRBV6-1 to TRBJ2-7; 8 positions agree with TRBD1. The CDR3 extends over 15 amino acids. The trim removed 7 bases at V and 6 bases at J, leaving 14 bases unmatched. The V gene's germline CDR1 is MNHNS and CDR2 SASEGT.

The chain recombines TRBV27 with TRBJ1-2; D might be TRBD1 (5 bases). Trimming removed 0 bases at V and 4 bases at J, with 9 bases between. Looked up from germline, CDR1 is MNHEY and CDR2 is SMNVEV (reference sequence). This CDR3 is 14 amino acids long. The DNA for the CDR3 is TGTGCCAGCAGTTTATCAGGGGAAACCTATGGCTACACCTTC. Its translation: CASSLSGETYGYTF.

The genes are TRBV28 and TRBJ1-4; 7 positions match TRBD1. This CDR3 is built from 15 residues. V was pared by 7 bases and J by 6 bases, with 11 bases of the junction left unmatched. Germline V gene data show CDR1 as MDHEN and CDR2 as SYDVKM. CDR3 nucleotide sequence: TGTGCCAGCACCCCCCCGGACAGGCACGATGAAAAACTGTTTTTT. It is translated as CASTPPDRHDEKLFF.